Below, 26 T cell receptor beta chains from the same sample are listed, as sequenced in a study of Tregs in tolerant kidney transplant recipients. The nonmyeloablative bone marrow transplants came from related graft donors, with transient mixed chimerism. Clones were read by immunoSEQ multiplex PCR, and TCRdb kept only the in-frame ones, dropping some. The sample has tens of thousands of clones, over 85% seen once. The sequencing used CD4+ T cells from blood (PBMCs), collected 12 months after the transplant. These receptors all come from a human patient who received a combined kidney and bone marrow transplant. Some T cells may possibly be graft donor cells.

This chain joins TRBV15 and TRBJ1-2, with 12 bases lining up with TRBD1. Germline-derived CDR1 and CDR2 are LNHNV and YYDKDF (reference sequence). The CDR3 length is 17 residues. V lost 2 bases to trimming and J lost 8 bases; unmatched junction nucleotides: 12. CDR3: CATSRPGTGGARWGYTF. CDR3 nucleotide sequence: TGTGCCACCAGCAGACCCGGGACAGGGGGCGCTCGTTGGGGCTACACCTTC.

The chain is built from TRBV5-1 and TRBJ2-7; the D gene is possibly TRBD2 (5 bases). V lost 0 bases to trimming and J lost 1 base, with 8 bases between them. The CDR3 loop spans 14 amino acids. The germline V gene encodes CDR1 SGHRS and CDR2 YFSETQ. In DNA, the CDR3 is TGCGCCAGCAGCTTGGTCTCGGGGTCCTACGAGCAGTACTTC. Translating gives CASSLVSGSYEQYF.

The rearrangement uses TRBV29-1 and TRBJ2-1; 7 nucleotides match TRBD2. The germline V gene encodes CDR1 SQVTM and CDR2 ANQGSEA. With V trimmed by 5 bases and J by 4 bases, 11 bases remained unmatched. The CDR3 length is 15 residues. CDR3 region: CSVPSGKFLYNEQFF. Written as DNA, the CDR3 is TGCAGCGTTCCCAGCGGGAAGTTTCTTTACAATGAGCAGTTCTTC.

This clone has just a few counts. The gene calls are TRBV6-1 and TRBJ2-2, with TRBD1 as a possible D gene (6 bases). CDR1 MNHNS and CDR2 SASEGT come from the germline V gene. The length of the CDR3 is 13 residues. V was cut by 7 bases and J by 3 bases, with 9 bases left in between. For the CDR3, the DNA is TGTGCCAGCACCGGGACATACACCGGGGAGCTGTTTTTT. Translating gives CASTGTYTGELFF.

The rearrangement joins TRBV6-5 to TRBJ1-2, with TRBD1 matching over 7 bases. The CDR3 has 13 residues. Germline V CDR1 and CDR2: MNHEY, SVGAGI. V shed 8 bases and J 1 base; nucleotides not matched to a gene: 4. This chain's CDR3 is CASAQGGNYGYTF. The CDR3 DNA is TGTGCCAGCGCGCAGGGGGGTAACTATGGCTACACCTTC.

This sequence joins TRBV7-3 and TRBJ2-3; TRBD2 is a possible D gene (5 bases). Trimming removed 2 bases from V and 4 bases from J, with 19 bases in between. The germline V gene has CDR1 SGHTA and CDR2 FQGTGA. The CDR3 covers 17 residues. CDR3 residues: CASSLFLALLGPDTQYF. DNA of the CDR3: TGTGCCAGCAGCTTATTCCTCGCTCTACTAGGGCCAGATACGCAGTATTTT.

DNA for the CDR3: TGTGCCAGCAGCAGGCCTCCTAGCGGGAGGGCAGATACGCAGTATTTT. Its translation is CASSRPPSGRADTQYF. The chain links TRBV5-8 to TRBJ2-3; TRBD2 matches 12 bases. V lost 4 bases to trimming and J lost 4 bases; unmatched junction nucleotides: 7. Germline loops: CDR1 SGHTS, CDR2 YDEGEE. The CDR3 loop spans 16 amino acids.

J is TRBJ2-3 and V is TRBV11-3; 9 bases are a match to TRBD2. J lost 1 base, V lost 6 bases, and 5 bases had no gene match. CDR3 length: 15 residues. The germline CDR1 and CDR2 sequences are SGHNT and YENEEA. Written as DNA, the CDR3 is TGTGCCAGCAGACCTAGCGGGACAGGCACAGATACGCAGTATTTT. As protein: CASRPSGTGTDTQYF.

This clone was counted only a few times. The chain recombines TRBV19 with TRBJ1-5; D uncertain. V lost 11 bases, J lost 5 bases, and 7 bases lay in between. The germline V gene has CDR1 LNHDA and CDR2 SQIVND (reference sequence). This CDR3 has 10 amino acids. The CDR3 DNA is TGTGCCGCGGGATATCAGCCCCAGCATTTT. It translates to CAAGYQPQHF. Drawing the rest from reference TRBV19 and TRBJ1-5, the complete variable domain is DGGITQSPKYLFRKEGQNVTLSCEQNLNHDAMYWYRQDPGQGLRLIYYSQIVNDFQKGDIAEGYSVSREKKESFPLTVTSAQKNPTAFYLCAAGYQPQHFGDGTRLSIL.

The chain carries TRBV9 and TRBJ2-5, with D possibly matching TRBD2 (5 bases). This CDR3 spans 15 amino acids. Germline CDR1 reads SGDLS; CDR2 reads YYNGEE. V was trimmed by 0 bases and J by 1 base, leaving 10 bases between them. CDR3: CASSVAPSPQETQYF. The CDR3 nucleotides read TGTGCCAGCAGCGTAGCCCCTAGCCCCCAAGAGACCCAGTACTTC.

The chain links TRBV4-2 to TRBJ1-4; 7 positions agree with TRBD1. CDR1 is LGHNA and CDR2 is YNFKEQ in the germline V gene. This CDR3 is built from 15 residues. Unmatched junction bases numbered 9, after V lost 6 bases and J lost 5 bases. The CDR3 region has the DNA TGTGCCAGCAGTGAAACCGGGACAGTGAATGAAAAACTGTTTTTT. Residues: CASSETGTVNEKLFF.

DNA for the CDR3: TGTGCCAGCAGCAACATGGCGGGTGATGGGACAGATACGCAGTATTTT. Protein sequence: CASSNMAGDGTDTQYF. This chain links TRBV21-1 with TRBJ2-3; TRBD2 is the table's D call, not checked against the DNA. TRBV21-1 is marked as a pseudogene. This CDR3 comprises 16 residues.

The chain couples TRBV7-3 to TRBJ2-7; 8 bases align to TRBD2. CDR3 length equals 15 residues. Per the germline V gene, CDR1 is SGHTA and CDR2 is FQGTGA. Trimming cost V 2 bases and J 4 bases; bases outside gene matches: 7. DNA for the CDR3: TGTGCCAGCAGCTTAGCGGGGGGAACTATATACGAGCAGTACTTC. Protein: CASSLAGGTIYEQYF.

The chain uses TRBV12-5 and TRBJ1-4, with a weak D call TRBD1 (5 bases). Trimming pared 0 bases from V and 9 bases from J, leaving 17 bases between. The germline V gene encodes CDR1 LGHNT and CDR2 FRNRAP. CDR3 length equals 16 residues. The CDR3 region has the DNA TGTGCTAGTGGTTTGGTTCTACCCACCTACAGGAAAAAACTGTTTTTT. Amino acids: CASGLVLPTYRKKLFF.

V and J are TRBV7-9 and TRBJ2-1; 8 bases line up with TRBD1. This CDR3 is built from 15 residues. From germline, CDR1 is SEHNR and CDR2 FQNEAQ (reference sequence). V dropped 8 bases and J dropped 3; count of bases not matched to a gene: 9. CDR3 loop: CASAPWTGNYNEQFF. CDR3 DNA sequence: TGTGCCAGCGCTCCTTGGACAGGGAACTACAATGAGCAGTTCTTC.

V gene TRBV7-2 combines with J gene TRBJ2-7; tentatively, D is TRBD1 (6 bases). The V end was cut by 1 base, the J end by 2 bases, with 21 bases between. Germline V gene data show CDR1 as SGHTA and CDR2 as FQGNSA. This CDR3 region has 18 residues. CDR3 DNA: TGTGCCAGCAGCTTAGTTCATTCTCCGGGACAAAGCCCCTACGAGCAGTACTTC. Its translation is CASSLVHSPGQSPYEQYF.

This clone has only one observation. The rearrangement links TRBV19 to TRBJ2-1; TRBD1 might be the D (5 bases). V was cut by 3 bases and J by 5 bases, with 14 bases left in between. Looked up from germline, CDR1 is LNHDA and CDR2 is SQIVND (reference sequence). This CDR3 has 15 amino acids. CDR3 sequence (DNA): TGTGCCAGTAGTATTGGCCAGGGCGGACACAATGAGCAGTTCTTC. The encoded protein is CASSIGQGGHNEQFF. The whole variable domain, filled in from reference TRBV19 and TRBJ2-1, reads DGGITQSPKYLFRKEGQNVTLSCEQNLNHDAMYWYRQDPGQGLRLIYYSQIVNDFQKGDIAEGYSVSREKKESFPLTVTSAQKNPTAFYLCASSIGQGGHNEQFFGPGTRLTVL.

The rearrangement uses TRBV19 and TRBJ2-5; no clear D. CDR1 and CDR2 from the germline V gene are LNHDA and SQIVND (reference sequence). The V end was cut by 2 bases, the J end by 2 bases, with 6 bases between. The CDR3 loop spans 13 amino acids. CDR3 DNA sequence: TGTGCCAGTAGTATAATACATCAAGAGACCCAGTACTTC. This codes for CASSIIHQETQYF.

This clone was detected only a few times. V is TRBV2 and J is TRBJ2-7; D unresolved. This CDR3 is built from 12 residues. In germline, CDR1 is SNHLY, CDR2 FYNNEI. In DNA, the CDR3 is TGTGGAAGCTCGCGGAGCTCCTACGAGCAGTACTTC. Translating gives CGSSRSSYEQYF.

The CDR3 nucleotides read TGCGCCAGCAGCAAGACTAGCGGAACCTACAATGAGCAGTTCTTC. Translated: CASSKTSGTYNEQFF. The chain links TRBV5-1 to TRBJ2-1, with 9 bases identical to TRBD2. Per germline, CDR1 SGHRS and CDR2 YFSETQ. The CDR3 has 15 amino acids. The trim removed 4 bases at V and 2 bases at J, leaving 4 bases unmatched.

This chain joins TRBV5-1 and TRBJ2-1; tentatively, D is TRBD1 (5 bases). The CDR3 runs 14 residues. Trimming left V 4 bases short and J 3 bases short, with 11 bases between. Germline V gives CDR1 SGHRS, CDR2 YFSETQ. The CDR3 DNA is TGCGCCAGCAGCAAGGACACCCGCTACAATGAGCAGTTCTTC. Amino acids: CASSKDTRYNEQFF.

The chain is built from TRBV5-4 and TRBJ2-7; 9 bases are a match to TRBD1. Trimming took 0 bases from V and 2 from J; bases not matched to a gene: 6. The CDR3 spans 16 residues. Germline V lookup: CDR1 SGHNT, CDR2 YYREEE (reference sequence). As DNA, the CDR3 is TGTGCCAGCAGCTTGGATATGACAGGGGGAACCTACGAGCAGTACTTC. This codes for CASSLDMTGGTYEQYF.

The chain combines TRBV2 with TRBJ2-7; 10 bases align to TRBD1. Per germline, CDR1 SNHLY and CDR2 FYNNEI. CDR3 length: 14 residues. Trimming cost V 4 bases and J 3 bases; bases outside gene matches: 3. The CDR3 sequence is CASSADRGLYEQYF. In DNA form, the CDR3 reads TGTGCCAGCAGTGCTGACAGGGGGCTCTACGAGCAGTACTTC.

For this clone: This CDR3 is also generated by other DNA sequences in the sample. V is TRBV4-3 and J is TRBJ2-3; a weak D match, TRBD1 (5 bases). Germline V gene data show CDR1 as LGHNA and CDR2 as YSLEER. V was trimmed by 5 bases and J by 14 bases, leaving 26 bases between them. The CDR3 contains 15 residues. The CDR3 region has the DNA TGCGCCAGCAGCTTCGACAGAGAACGGGTCGGGTCGCGGTATTTT. Protein sequence: CASSFDRERVGSRYF.

The chain links TRBV4-3 to TRBJ2-7; possibly TRBD1 for D (5 bases). Germline lookup yields CDR1 LGHNA and CDR2 YSLEER. This CDR3 is 15 amino acids long. V lost 0 bases and J lost 2, with 11 bases in between. The DNA of the CDR3 is TGCGCCAGCAGCCAAGATCCAGGGCTCACCTACGAGCAGTACTTC. Protein product: CASSQDPGLTYEQYF.

This chain connects TRBV15 to TRBJ2-5; D possibly corresponds to TRBD2 (6 bases). Germline V gene sequence: CDR1 LNHNV, CDR2 YYDKDF (reference sequence). This CDR3 is built from 15 residues. The V end lost 5 bases, the J end lost 2 bases, and 15 bases lay between the germline ends. In nucleotides, the CDR3 is TGTGCCACCAGCTCTCGCTTGGCGGGGCAAGAGACCCAGTACTTC. It is translated as CATSSRLAGQETQYF. The complete variable domain, with remaining parts taken from reference TRBV15 and TRBJ2-5, reads DAMVIQNPRYQVTQFGKPVTLSCSQTLNHNVMYWYQQKSSQAPKLLFHYYDKDFNNEADTPDNFQSRRPNTSFCFLDIRSPGLGDTAMYLCATSSRLAGQETQYFGPGTRLLVL.